This is a list of T cell receptor beta chains from one sample in a study of shared clonotypes between healthy human individuals. Data came from immunoSEQ multiplex PCR; TCRdb stores just in-frame clones and leaves some out. The table includes about 2 million clones, roughly 94% detected once. The sample taken for sequencing was naive CD8+ T cells sorted from blood. The source of these receptors is a man between 18 and 29 years old in good health. The CDR3 runs from the conserved cysteine through the conserved F or W. A D gene is named only where the DNA matches it firmly. Expanded clones get a size class; other rows say once, few or many, or leave the size out.

d_call,v_call,j_call,clone_size,cdr3_nt,cdr3_aa
TRBD1,TRBV27,TRBJ2-7,NA,TGTGCCAGCAGTCCGTCACAGGGGGTTGCTAACTACGAGCAGTACTTC,CASSPSQGVANYEQYF
NA,TRBV28,TRBJ2-5,NA,TGTGCCAGCAGTTTAATGGGGGTTCAAGAGACCCAGTACTTC,CASSLMGVQETQYF
NA,TRBV27,TRBJ2-1,NA,TGTGCCAGCAGTTTAGACGAGTACAATGAGCAGTTCTTC,CASSLDEYNEQFF
NA,TRBV5-1,TRBJ1-1,once,TGCGCCAGCAGCGCGGTAGGAGGGGGGAACACTGAAGCTTTCTTT,CASSAVGGGNTEAFF
NA,TRBV10-1,TRBJ1-2,NA,TGCGCCAGCAGTGAGGGACAAGATTATGGCTACACCTTC,CASSEGQDYGYTF
NA,TRBV7-8,TRBJ1-3,NA,TGTGCCAGCAGCCCAACCCCCTTCTCTGGAAACACCATATATTTT,CASSPTPFSGNTIYF
NA,TRBV5-6,TRBJ1-1,NA,TGTGCCAGCAGCTTGGCCACGGTTGAAGCTTTCTTT,CASSLATVEAFF
NA,TRBV9,TRBJ2-7,NA,TGTGCCAGCAGCGTAGGTGGAGAGGGTTACGAGCAGTACTTC,CASSVGGEGYEQYF
NA,TRBV9,TRBJ2-1,NA,TGTGCCAGCAGCGTAGGGGCGGGGAGCTCCTACAATGAGCAGTTCTTC,CASSVGAGSSYNEQFF
NA,TRBV4-1,TRBJ2-7,NA,TGCGCCAGCAACCCTCCGGGAAGCTCCTACGAGCAGTACTTC,CASNPPGSSYEQYF
NA,TRBV19,TRBJ1-1,NA,TGTGCCAGTAGTATAGTCCCCGGACAACACACTGAAGCTTTCTTT,CASSIVPGQHTEAFF
NA,TRBV11-2,TRBJ2-5,NA,TGTGCCAGCAGCAGGACACAGGGAGCAGGAAAAGAGACCCAGTACTTC,CASSRTQGAGKETQYF
NA,TRBV4-1,TRBJ2-5,NA,TGCGCCAGCAGCCGCATCGACGGAAACCAAGAGACCCAGTACTTC,CASSRIDGNQETQYF
TRBD2,TRBV7-8,TRBJ2-7,NA,TGTGCCAGCAGCATAGCGGCTAGCGGCATCTACGAGCAGTACTTC,CASSIAASGIYEQYF
TRBD2,TRBV19,TRBJ2-1,NA,TGTGCCAGTAGTATTCAGGGACTAGCGTCTGAGCAGTTCTTC,CASSIQGLASEQFF
NA,TRBV28,TRBJ1-2,NA,TGTGCCAGCAGAGAAGGAGGGGGTGGGAGCTATGGCTACACCTTC,CASREGGGGSYGYTF
NA,TRBV7-9,TRBJ2-7,NA,TGTGCCAGCAGCCCGACATCAGGCTACGAGCAGTACTTC,CASSPTSGYEQYF
TRBD2,TRBV7-9,TRBJ2-7,NA,TGTGCCAGCAGCCAATCTAGCGGGGGGACCTCCTACGAGCAGTACTTC,CASSQSSGGTSYEQYF
NA,TRBV11-3,TRBJ1-5,NA,TGTGCCAGCAGCCTCCTCGGCAGGGTCAATCAGCCCCAGCATTTT,CASSLLGRVNQPQHF
NA,TRBV7-9,TRBJ1-3,NA,TGTGCCAGCAACCTACAGGGAACCTCTGGAAACACCATATATTTT,CASNLQGTSGNTIYF
TRBD1,TRBV6-1,TRBJ1-2,once,TGTGCCAGCGGCGCCCTTGACAGGGGTGGGGGCTACACCTTC,CASGALDRGGGYTF
NA,TRBV19,TRBJ2-3,NA,TGTGCCAGTAGTATAGATGGGACGGGCTCCGGGGCGCAGTATTTT,CASSIDGTGSGAQYF
NA,TRBV13,TRBJ2-3,NA,TGTGCCAGCAGCTTAGGAGGTCCCTATCCCCCAGATACGCAGTATTTT,CASSLGGPYPPDTQYF
TRBD1,TRBV9,TRBJ2-7,once,TGTGCCAGCAGCGCCGGGACAGGGGGATGGCCCTACGAGCAGTACTTC,CASSAGTGGWPYEQYF
NA,TRBV9,TRBJ2-2,once,TGTGCCAGCAGCTACCTAGGCAGGGAGCTGTTTTTT,CASSYLGRELFF
NA,TRBV28,TRBJ2-5,NA,TGTGCCAGCAGTTTCTGGTCCGAGACCCAGTACTTC,CASSFWSETQYF
TRBD1,TRBV4-3,TRBJ2-7,once,TGCGCCAGCAGCCAGTCGGGACAGGGGCCTTACGAGCAGTACTTC,CASSQSGQGPYEQYF
NA,TRBV29-1,TRBJ2-3,NA,TGCAGCGTTGAATTTAGAAAAGATACGCAGTATTTT,CSVEFRKDTQYF
NA,TRBV9,TRBJ1-2,NA,TGTGCCAGCAGCGTCACCCGGACTTGGGGGGATGGCTACACCTTC,CASSVTRTWGDGYTF
NA,TRBV19,TRBJ2-7,NA,TGTGCCAGTAGTTCTATAGTCGGTCGGGAGCAGTACTTC,CASSSIVGREQYF
NA,TRBV29-1,TRBJ1-1,many,TGCAGCGCCTTGAACACTGAAGCTTTCTTT,CSALNTEAFF
NA,TRBV6-6,TRBJ2-7,NA,TGTGCCAGCAACGATGCAACGCTATCTTACGAGCAGTACTTC,CASNDATLSYEQYF
NA,TRBV5-6,TRBJ2-3,NA,TGTGCCAGCAGCTTCCCAGAGGTACTAAGCACAGATACGCAGTATTTT,CASSFPEVLSTDTQYF
NA,TRBV27,TRBJ1-1,NA,TGTGCCAGCAGTTCGCGCGGGGGTTGGGGCACTGAAGCTTTCTTT,CASSSRGGWGTEAFF
NA,TRBV19,TRBJ2-2,NA,TGTGCCAGTAGTAAGCCCGGAAGGAACACCGGGGAGCTGTTTTTT,CASSKPGRNTGELFF
NA,TRBV13,TRBJ2-2,NA,TGTGCCAGCAGCCGATACACCGGGGAGCTGTTTTTT,CASSRYTGELFF
TRBD2,TRBV6-1,TRBJ2-1,NA,TGTGCCAGCAGTGAAGCTGTTGGCGGGGGCAATGAGCAGTTCTTC,CASSEAVGGGNEQFF
NA,TRBV7-6,TRBJ2-7,NA,TGTGCCAGCAGCTCCACCCGCGGGTCCTACGAGCAGTACTTC,CASSSTRGSYEQYF
TRBD2,TRBV11-2,TRBJ2-2,NA,TGTGCCAGCAGCTTAGATCAGGCTAGCGGGCTGAACACCGGGGAGCTGTTTTTT,CASSLDQASGLNTGELFF
TRBD1,TRBV5-1,TRBJ2-7,NA,TGCGCCAGCAGCTTGGGAGGGACAGGTACCTACGAGCAGTACTTC,CASSLGGTGTYEQYF
NA,TRBV5-1,TRBJ2-7,NA,TGCGCCAGCAGCTTGGGACAGAAACCCTACGAGCAGTACTTC,CASSLGQKPYEQYF